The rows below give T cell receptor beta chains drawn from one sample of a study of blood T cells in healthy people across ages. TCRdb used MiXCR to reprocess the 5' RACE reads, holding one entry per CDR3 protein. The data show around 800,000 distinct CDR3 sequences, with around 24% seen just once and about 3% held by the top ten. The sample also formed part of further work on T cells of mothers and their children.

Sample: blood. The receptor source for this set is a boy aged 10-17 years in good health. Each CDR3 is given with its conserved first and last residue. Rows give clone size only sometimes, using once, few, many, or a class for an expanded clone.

cdr3_aa: CAWRDWQVGGEKLFF; j_call: TRBJ1-4; v_call: TRBV30; clone_size: -
cdr3_aa: CASRPLGAGNNEQFF; j_call: TRBJ2-1; v_call: TRBV11-1; clone_size: -
cdr3_aa: CASSQDPGQDQPQHF; j_call: TRBJ1-5; v_call: TRBV3-1; clone_size: few
cdr3_aa: CASSQGGLADDTQYF; j_call: TRBJ2-3; v_call: TRBV4-2; clone_size: -
cdr3_aa: CASSLAPGQNYGYTF; j_call: TRBJ1-2; v_call: TRBV27; clone_size: few
cdr3_aa: CASSFISFGIQGNEQFF; j_call: TRBJ2-1; v_call: TRBV28; clone_size: -
cdr3_aa: CASSFTGGTQPQHF; j_call: TRBJ1-5; v_call: TRBV28; clone_size: -
cdr3_aa: CASSYRAASYNEQFF; j_call: -; v_call: TRBV11-3; clone_size: few
cdr3_aa: CASSPPADLNDEQFF; j_call: TRBJ2-1; v_call: TRBV7-2; clone_size: -
cdr3_aa: CAISGTSGEETQYF; j_call: TRBJ2-5; v_call: TRBV10-3; clone_size: many
cdr3_aa: CASSRLWAQYF; j_call: TRBJ2-5; v_call: TRBV7-9; clone_size: -
cdr3_aa: CAISESVRHYGYTF; j_call: TRBJ1-2; v_call: TRBV10-3; clone_size: few
cdr3_aa: CASSPLWGSTNEKLFF; j_call: TRBJ1-4; v_call: TRBV28; clone_size: -
cdr3_aa: CASSLTQGANYGYTF; j_call: TRBJ1-2; v_call: TRBV7-6; clone_size: few
cdr3_aa: CASSLESGLNTEAFF; j_call: TRBJ1-1; v_call: TRBV6-5; clone_size: once
cdr3_aa: CSVEDRSYVGTQYF; j_call: TRBJ2-5; v_call: TRBV29-1; clone_size: -
cdr3_aa: CASRGGRNIQYF; j_call: TRBJ2-4; v_call: TRBV5-1; clone_size: -
cdr3_aa: CASSHWTAYGYTF; j_call: TRBJ1-2; v_call: TRBV14; clone_size: -
cdr3_aa: CASSIDRNEKLFF; j_call: TRBJ1-4; v_call: TRBV7-8; clone_size: -
cdr3_aa: CASDRGLNDEQFF; j_call: TRBJ2-1; v_call: TRBV12-3/TRBV12-4; clone_size: -
cdr3_aa: CASSYSTGNTEAFF; j_call: TRBJ1-1; v_call: TRBV6-5; clone_size: -
cdr3_aa: CASLRDGLIYGYTF; j_call: TRBJ1-2; v_call: TRBV6-1; clone_size: -
cdr3_aa: CASSREGAHGDTQYF; j_call: TRBJ2-3; v_call: TRBV7-3; clone_size: few
cdr3_aa: CASSLTRDRGPGGQQYF; j_call: TRBJ2-7; v_call: TRBV27; clone_size: -
cdr3_aa: CSARDQRGAYNEQFF; j_call: TRBJ2-1; v_call: TRBV20-1; clone_size: -
cdr3_aa: CASSLRQGQGTNEKLFF; j_call: TRBJ1-4; v_call: TRBV5-1; clone_size: -
cdr3_aa: CSARAPPRQGGTQYF; j_call: TRBJ2-5; v_call: TRBV20-1; clone_size: -
cdr3_aa: CSARSIWGGTDTQYF; j_call: TRBJ2-3; v_call: TRBV20-1; clone_size: -
cdr3_aa: CASSYPHHYGQYF; j_call: TRBJ2-5; v_call: TRBV6-6; clone_size: few
cdr3_aa: CASSLMAQGETQYF; j_call: TRBJ2-5; v_call: TRBV12-3/TRBV12-4; clone_size: -